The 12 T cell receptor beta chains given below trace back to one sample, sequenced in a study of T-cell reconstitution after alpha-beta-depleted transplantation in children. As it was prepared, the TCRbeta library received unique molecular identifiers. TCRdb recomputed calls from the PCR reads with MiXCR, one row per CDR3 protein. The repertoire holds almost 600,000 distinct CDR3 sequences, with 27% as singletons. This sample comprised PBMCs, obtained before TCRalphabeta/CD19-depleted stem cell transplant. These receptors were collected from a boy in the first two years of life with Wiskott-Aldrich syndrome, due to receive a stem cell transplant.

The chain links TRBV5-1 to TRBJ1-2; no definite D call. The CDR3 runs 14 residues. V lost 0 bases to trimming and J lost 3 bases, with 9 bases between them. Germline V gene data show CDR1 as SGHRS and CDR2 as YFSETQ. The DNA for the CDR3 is TGCGCCAGCAGCTTGGCCCGGGCAGACTATGGCTACACCTTC. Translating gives CASSLARADYGYTF. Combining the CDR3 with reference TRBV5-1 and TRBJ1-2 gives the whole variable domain KAGVTQTPRYLIKTRGQQVTLSCSPISGHRSVSWYQQTPGQGLQFLFEYFSETQRNKGNFPGRFSGRQFSNSRSEMNVSTLELGDSALYLCASSLARADYGYTFGSGTRLTVV.

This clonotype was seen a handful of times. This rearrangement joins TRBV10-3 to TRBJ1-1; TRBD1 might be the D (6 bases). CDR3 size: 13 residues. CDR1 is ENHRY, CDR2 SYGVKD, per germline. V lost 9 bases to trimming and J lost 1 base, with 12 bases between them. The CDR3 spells CAMNDRTNTEAFF. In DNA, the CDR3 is TGTGCCATGAACGACAGGACGAACACTGAAGCTTTCTTT.

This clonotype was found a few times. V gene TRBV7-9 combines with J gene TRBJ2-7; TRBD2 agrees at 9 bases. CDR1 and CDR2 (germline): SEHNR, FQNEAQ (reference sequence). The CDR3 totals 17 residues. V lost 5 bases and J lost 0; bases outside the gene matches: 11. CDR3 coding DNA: TGTGCCAGCAGCCCCGGGGCTCTAGCGGGGATCTCCTACGAGCAGTACTTC. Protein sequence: CASSPGALAGISYEQYF.

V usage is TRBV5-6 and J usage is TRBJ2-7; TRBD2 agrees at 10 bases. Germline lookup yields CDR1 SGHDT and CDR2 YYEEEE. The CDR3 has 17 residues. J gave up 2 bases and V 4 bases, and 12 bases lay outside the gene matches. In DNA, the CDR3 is TGTGCCAGCAGCCGAGTACTAGCGGGACCTCTAACCTACGAGCAGTACTTC. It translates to CASSRVLAGPLTYEQYF.

As DNA, the CDR3 is TGCGCCAGCAGCTGGACTAGCGGGAACCAAGAGACCCAGTACTTC. This translates into CASSWTSGNQETQYF. The J gene is TRBJ2-5, the V gene TRBV5-1, with 12 bases matching TRBD2. This CDR3 spans 15 amino acids. V was clipped by 3 bases and J by 0 bases; unmatched bases: 0. Looked up from germline, CDR1 is SGHRS and CDR2 is YFSETQ.

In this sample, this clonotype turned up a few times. The CDR3 region has the DNA TGTGCCAGCACCCCTAAAGCTGGAAACACCATATATTTT. Translation: CASTPKAGNTIYF. This chain joins TRBV12-3 or TRBV12-4 and TRBJ1-3, with no clear D. Trimming stripped 7 bases from V and 2 bases from J, with 9 bases between. This CDR3 has 13 residues.

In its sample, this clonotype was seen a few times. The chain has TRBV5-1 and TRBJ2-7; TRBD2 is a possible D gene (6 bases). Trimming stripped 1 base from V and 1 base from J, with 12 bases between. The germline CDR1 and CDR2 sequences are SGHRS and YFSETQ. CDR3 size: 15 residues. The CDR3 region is CASSLQPGTSYEQYF. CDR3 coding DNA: TGCGCCAGCAGCTTGCAGCCCGGGACTTCCTACGAGCAGTACTTC.

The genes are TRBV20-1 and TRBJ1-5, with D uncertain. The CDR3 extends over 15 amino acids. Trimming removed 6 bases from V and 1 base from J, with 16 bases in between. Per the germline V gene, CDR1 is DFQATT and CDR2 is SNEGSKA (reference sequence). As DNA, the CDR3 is TGCAGTGCCGCCATGGTTTCGGGAAGCAATCAGCCCCAGCATTTT. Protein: CSAAMVSGSNQPQHF.

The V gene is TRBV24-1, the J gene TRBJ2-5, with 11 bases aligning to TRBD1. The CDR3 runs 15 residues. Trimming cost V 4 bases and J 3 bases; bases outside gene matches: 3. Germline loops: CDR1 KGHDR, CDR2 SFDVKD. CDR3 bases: TGTGCCACCAGTGAGGGGGACAGGGGGAAAGAGACCCAGTACTTC. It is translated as CATSEGDRGKETQYF.

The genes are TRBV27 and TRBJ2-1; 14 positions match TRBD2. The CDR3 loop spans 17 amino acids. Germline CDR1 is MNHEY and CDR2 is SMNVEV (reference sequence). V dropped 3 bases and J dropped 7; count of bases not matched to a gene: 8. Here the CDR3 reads CASSLTSGRGLRNEQFF. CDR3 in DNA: TGTGCCAGCAGTTTGACTAGCGGGAGGGGACTTAGAAATGAGCAGTTCTTC.

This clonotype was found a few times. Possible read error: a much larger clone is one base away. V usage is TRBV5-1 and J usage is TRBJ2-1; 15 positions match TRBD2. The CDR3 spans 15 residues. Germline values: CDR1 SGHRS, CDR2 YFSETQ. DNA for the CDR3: TGCGCCAGCACCTTGGGGACTAGCGGGAGGAATGAGCAGTTCTTC. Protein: CASTLGTSGRNEQFF. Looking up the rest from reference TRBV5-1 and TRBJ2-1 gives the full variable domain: KAGVTQTPRYLIKTRGQQVTLSCSPISGHRSVSWYQQTPGQGLQFLFEYFSETQRNKGNFPGRFSGRQFSNSRSEMNVSTLELGDSALYLCASTLGTSGRNEQFFGPGTRLTVL.

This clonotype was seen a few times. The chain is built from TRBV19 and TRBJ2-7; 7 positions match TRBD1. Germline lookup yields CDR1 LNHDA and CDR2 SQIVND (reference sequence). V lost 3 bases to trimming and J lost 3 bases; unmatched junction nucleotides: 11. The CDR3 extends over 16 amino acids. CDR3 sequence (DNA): TGTGCCAGTAGTATTGGAACAGGGGCCAAGCGCTACGAGCAGTACTTC. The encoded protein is CASSIGTGAKRYEQYF.